These T cell receptor beta chains were read from a single sample in a study of CD8 T cells in Susac syndrome. TCRdb analysed the immunoSEQ multiplex PCR reads with MiXCR anew, one entry per CDR3 protein. The sample has roughly 160,000 distinct CDR3 sequences; around 96% are singletons. Source material: CD4+ T cells from PBMCs. All receptors derive from a human donor with Susac syndrome. The CDR3 runs from the conserved cysteine through the conserved F or W.

V | CDR3
TRBV5-4 | CASSTSQGPYEQYF
TRBV13 | CASSPNPGQGRGTQYF
TRBV15 | CATSRDLLAGGPETQYF
TRBV7-9 | CASSPRAYQETQYF
TRBV29-1 | CSVEDSQETQYF
TRBV6-5 | CASRRGRSTGYGYTF
TRBV28 | CASSPGSHYPYEQYF
TRBV19 | CASSPDGTTMVYTF
TRBV28 | CASIPGDMNTEAFF
TRBV29-1 | CSVAHYGYTF
TRBV3-1 | CASSQARMAGVTGELFF
TRBV28 | CASRTGNTGELFF
TRBV12-3/TRBV12-4 | CASSIGRVNEQFF
TRBV12-3/TRBV12-4 | CASSFRGGGGYTF
TRBV6-2/TRBV6-3 | CASWTTKSGELFF
TRBV11-1 | CASSLPWREEHNEQFF
TRBV25-1 | CASSSGSRVLETQYF
TRBV10-3 | CASRDTDQPQHF
TRBV20-1 | CSARDEASGSIYEQYF
TRBV6-1 | CASSLTGQKNSPLHF
TRBV27 | CASSLQGGAFGTQYF
TRBV15 | CATSSDWTGDSPLHF
TRBV7-2 | CASSLNPPGPRGETQYF
TRBV5-1 | CASSTSQGGWNEQFF